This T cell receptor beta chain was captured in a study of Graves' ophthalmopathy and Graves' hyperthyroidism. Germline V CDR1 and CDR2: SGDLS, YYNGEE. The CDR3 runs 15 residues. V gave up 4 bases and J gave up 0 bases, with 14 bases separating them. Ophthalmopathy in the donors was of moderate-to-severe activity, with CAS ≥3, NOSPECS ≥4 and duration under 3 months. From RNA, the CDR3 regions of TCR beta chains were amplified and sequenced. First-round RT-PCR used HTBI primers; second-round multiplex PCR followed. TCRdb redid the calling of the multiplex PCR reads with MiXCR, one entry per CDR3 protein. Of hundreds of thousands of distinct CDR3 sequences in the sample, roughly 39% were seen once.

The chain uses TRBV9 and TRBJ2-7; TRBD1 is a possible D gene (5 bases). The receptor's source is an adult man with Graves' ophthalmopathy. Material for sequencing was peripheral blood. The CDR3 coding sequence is TGTGCCAGCAGCCAAGCTCAGGGAAGCTCCTACGAGCAGTACTTC. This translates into CASSQAQGSSYEQYF.